A single sample gave rise to the 10 T cell receptor beta chains below, sequenced in a study of identical twins' blood T cells. TCRdb itself ran the 5' RACE reads through MiXCR, one entry per CDR3 protein. The profile covers 300,000 to 450,000 distinct CDR3 sequences, with more than 25% appearing a single time and about 6% taken by the ten largest. The sequenced sample consisted of PBMCs. These receptors all stem from a woman aged 18-49 years in good health.

This clonotype turned up a few times. The V call is TRBV12-3 or TRBV12-4, the J call TRBJ1-2; tentative D call: TRBD1 (6 bases). With 1 base removed from V and 0 bases from J, the gap between germline ends came to 12 bases. CDR3 length: 16 residues. The CDR3 DNA is TGTGCCAGCAGTTTAGAGTCGACAGGCGCTAACTATGGCTACACCTTC. Translating it yields CASSLESTGANYGYTF.

The chain uses TRBV29-1 and TRBJ2-2; perhaps TRBD2 as D (5 bases). CDR3 length equals 13 residues. From germline, CDR1 is SQVTM and CDR2 ANQGSEA. V dropped 7 bases and J dropped 0 bases, with 9 bases sitting between them. In DNA, the CDR3 is TGCAGCGCGGACTTCGCGAACACCGGGGAGCTGTTTTTT. Its translation is CSADFANTGELFF.

This chain joins TRBV10-3 and TRBJ2-5, with D unclear. Trimming cost V 2 bases and J 2 bases, with 6 bases left between them. The V gene's germline CDR1 is ENHRY and CDR2 SYGVKD. The CDR3 sequence is 13 residues long. DNA of the CDR3: TGTGCCATCAGTGAGGGGCGGCAAGAGACCCAGTACTTC. Protein sequence: CAISEGRQETQYF.

The chain combines TRBV10-3 with TRBJ2-5; no clear D. CDR1 and CDR2 from the germline V gene are ENHRY and SYGVKD. This CDR3 region has 11 residues. The ends were cut back, 8 bases at V and 2 bases at J, with 6 bases in the middle. CDR3 DNA sequence: TGTGCCATCGGAATTCAAGAGACCCAGTACTTC. Protein product: CAIGIQETQYF.

The sample holds a few counts of this clonotype. V and J are TRBV11-2 and TRBJ2-2; no definite D call. Trimming stripped 0 bases from V and 5 bases from J, with 10 bases between. CDR3 size: 15 residues. Germline values: CDR1 SGHAT, CDR2 FQNNGV. The CDR3 sequence is CASSLDPVGTGELFF. CDR3 DNA: TGTGCCAGCAGCTTAGATCCCGTCGGGACCGGGGAGCTGTTTTTT.

V is TRBV27 and J is TRBJ1-3; weak D call: TRBD1 (5 bases). The CDR3 covers 15 residues. In germline, CDR1 is MNHEY, CDR2 SMNVEV (reference sequence). The V gene lost 6 bases and the J gene lost 7 bases, with 19 bases spanning the gap. CDR3 nucleotide sequence: TGTGCCAGCAGACGGGCTCGTGGCGGGGGGAACACCATATATTTT. Translating gives CASRRARGGGNTIYF.

Note on this clonotype: Sequence at one end of the junction differs from germline and may be a read error. This sequence joins TRBV20-1 and TRBJ1-1, with D tentatively TRBD1 (5 bases). The length of the CDR3 is 14 residues. Germline V gene sequence: CDR1 DFQATT, CDR2 SNEGSKA (reference sequence). CDR3 nucleotide sequence: TGCAGTGCTTACACCGGGACCGTGAACACTGAATCTTTCTTT. It yields the protein CSAYTGTVNTESFF.

V and J are TRBV10-3 and TRBJ2-1; weak D call: TRBD1 (6 bases). Deletions cut 10 bases from V and 4 bases from J, with 14 bases between. Looked up from germline, CDR1 is ENHRY and CDR2 is SYGVKD. The CDR3 loop spans 13 amino acids. The CDR3 loop reads CATSDREYNEQFF. CDR3 DNA sequence: TGTGCCACCTCGGACAGAGAATACAATGAGCAGTTCTTC.

The table lists this clonotype with a few counts. The chain joins TRBV29-1 to TRBJ1-1; D not resolved. The CDR3 is made up of 12 amino acids. Trimming left V 6 bases short and J 3 bases short, with 11 bases between. The germline gives CDR1 SQVTM, CDR2 ANQGSEA. This CDR3 reads CSVSRDDTEAFF. CDR3 DNA sequence: TGCAGCGTATCGCGGGATGACACTGAAGCTTTCTTT.

The rearrangement uses TRBV3-1 and TRBJ2-1; D is perhaps TRBD1 (6 bases). Trimming removed 3 bases at V and 5 bases at J, with 23 bases between. CDR3 length equals 18 residues. Germline assignment: CDR1 LGHDT and CDR2 YNNKEL (reference sequence). CDR3 in DNA: TGTGCCAGCAGCCAGGGGGCCCATAAGTCCCGAAGTGACAATGAGCAGTTCTTC. Encoded protein: CASSQGAHKSRSDNEQFF.